A single sample is the source of the 26 T cell receptor beta chains below, sequenced in a study of T cell changes during pregnancy in multiple sclerosis. Produced via immunoSEQ multiplex PCR; TCRdb's table is partial and in-frame only. Seen here are tens of thousands of clones, about nine tenths observed once, and the top ten hold approximately 1.5%. Sequencing was performed on peripheral blood, taken in the third trimester of pregnancy. Every receptor here comes from a female donor with multiple sclerosis, enrolled in a pregnancy study.

The chain has TRBV14 and TRBJ2-1; 10 positions agree with TRBD2. The CDR3 sequence is 16 residues long. V shed 3 bases, J shed 0 bases, and the junction held 2 bases outside the gene matches. Per the germline V gene, CDR1 is SGHDN and CDR2 is FVKESK. CDR3 sequence reads: CASSHTSGVSYNEQFF. The CDR3 DNA reads TGTGCCAGCAGCCACACTAGCGGGGTCTCCTACAATGAGCAGTTCTTC.

The rearrangement links TRBV5-1 to TRBJ2-1; 8 bases are shared with TRBD2. CDR1 is SGHRS and CDR2 is YFSETQ in the germline V gene. The V and J ends lost 0 bases and 6 bases, in that order; junction bases with no gene match: 2. The CDR3 runs to 14 residues. The CDR3 sequence is CASSLVAGSNEQFF. The CDR3 nucleotides read TGCGCCAGCAGCTTGGTAGCGGGAAGCAATGAGCAGTTCTTC.

J is TRBJ1-2 and V is TRBV5-1; 8 nucleotides align to TRBD1. CDR3 length: 18 residues. Germline V CDR1 and CDR2: SGHRS, YFSETQ. Trimming cost V 2 bases and J 0 bases; bases outside gene matches: 12. The CDR3 coding sequence is TGCGCCAGCAGCTTACTCGGACAGGGAGGAACCTCTAACTATGGCTACACCTTC. It specifies CASSLLGQGGTSNYGYTF.

The J gene is TRBJ1-1, the V gene TRBV11-2; no reliable D call. V lost 3 bases to trimming and J lost 0 bases, with 5 bases between them. The CDR3 spans 13 residues. Looked up from germline, CDR1 is SGHAT and CDR2 is FQNNGV. The CDR3 spells CASSFGLNTEAFF. The CDR3 nucleotides are TGTGCCAGCAGCTTCGGTCTGAACACTGAAGCTTTCTTT.

The rearrangement uses TRBV5-4 and TRBJ2-2; D may be TRBD2 (5 bases). Per the germline V gene, CDR1 is SGHNT and CDR2 is YYREEE (reference sequence). V was cut by 1 base and J by 4 bases, with 11 bases left in between. The CDR3 loop spans 15 amino acids. In DNA form, the CDR3 reads TGTGCCAGCAGCTTGACCTCGGGGTTCACCGGGGAGCTGTTTTTT. It codes for CASSLTSGFTGELFF.

Here the CDR3 DNA reads TGTGCCAGCACCCTTAGGGCGGGAGGCCGCACAGATACGCAGTATTTT. Translated, it gives CASTLRAGGRTDTQYF. This chain connects TRBV5-8 to TRBJ2-3; 8 nucleotides match TRBD2. CDR1 and CDR2 from the germline V gene are SGHTS and YDEGEE. The CDR3 has 16 amino acids. V trimming: 6 bases; J trimming: 1 base; junction bases outside the gene matches: 10.

The chain carries TRBV11-2 and TRBJ2-5; 9 nucleotides align to TRBD1. V lost 5 bases, J lost 1 base, and 8 bases stayed unmatched. The CDR3 loop spans 16 amino acids. Germline lookup yields CDR1 SGHAT and CDR2 FQNNGV. CDR3 protein: CASSPMAGQGQETQYF. As DNA, the CDR3 is TGTGCCAGCAGCCCCATGGCGGGACAGGGCCAAGAGACCCAGTACTTC.

The CDR3 DNA reads as TGTGCCAGCAGCCAAGATTGGGCCACCGGGACAGGGGGAACTGAAGCTTTCTTT. Its translation is CASSQDWATGTGGTEAFF. The chain employs TRBV4-2 and TRBJ1-1; 11 nucleotides line up with TRBD1. The V and J ends lost 0 bases and 5 bases, in that order; junction bases with no gene match: 11. CDR3 size: 18 residues. Germline assignment: CDR1 LGHNA and CDR2 YNFKEQ.

The rearrangement joins TRBV30 to TRBJ2-1, with D perhaps TRBD1 (6 bases). The CDR3 runs 13 residues. Trimming removed 7 bases from V and 7 bases from J, with 17 bases in between. Germline V gene data show CDR1 as GTSNPN and CDR2 as SVGIG (reference sequence). This chain's CDR3 is CAFGTQVGNEQFF. The CDR3 nucleotides read TGTGCCTTCGGGACACAGGTTGGGAATGAGCAGTTCTTC. Filled out from reference TRBV30 and TRBJ2-1, the complete variable domain reads SQTIHQWPATLVQPVGSPLSLECTVEGTSNPNLYWYRQAAGRGLQLLFYSVGIGQISSEVPQNLSASRPQDRQFILSSKKLLLSDSGFYLCAFGTQVGNEQFFGPGTRLTVL.

The CDR3 nucleotides read TGTGCCAGCAGTGCCCTGGGACAGGGGGCCTACGAGCAGTACTTC. It specifies CASSALGQGAYEQYF. The chain carries TRBV25-1 and TRBJ2-7; 11 nucleotides line up with TRBD1. Germline assignment: CDR1 MGHDK and CDR2 SYGVNS. Trimming removed 4 bases from V and 2 bases from J; junction bases left unmatched: 4. The CDR3 sequence is 15 residues long.

The chain carries TRBV9 and TRBJ1-1; D gene uncertain. Germline values: CDR1 SGDLS, CDR2 YYNGEE. V lost 0 bases and J 10 bases, leaving 13 bases between the germline ends. This CDR3 region has 13 residues. CDR3: CASSVAPSELAFF. DNA of the CDR3: TGTGCCAGCAGCGTAGCGCCCTCCGAGTTAGCTTTCTTT. The full variable domain, rest sourced from reference TRBV9 and TRBJ1-1, is DSGVTQTPKHLITATGQRVTLRCSPRSGDLSVYWYQQSLDQGLQFLIQYYNGEERAKGNILERFSAQQFPDLHSELNLSSLELGDSALYFCASSVAPSELAFFGQGTRLTVV.

This clone was counted once. The rearrangement links TRBV7-9 to TRBJ2-7; TRBD1 matches 7 bases. This CDR3 contains 13 residues. Trimming at V came to 4 bases and at J to 3 bases, leaving 3 bases not matched to a gene. Germline V gene sequence: CDR1 SEHNR, CDR2 FQNEAQ (reference sequence). The DNA of the CDR3 is TGTGCCAGCAGCTCACGGGACAGCTACGAGCAGTACTTC. Translated, it gives CASSSRDSYEQYF.

The chain joins TRBV18 to TRBJ2-7, with D maybe TRBD1 (5 bases). Per the germline V gene, CDR1 is KGHSH and CDR2 is LQKENI. The V and J ends lost 0 bases and 3 bases respectively, with 6 bases between them. The CDR3 spans 13 residues. The DNA for the CDR3 is TGTGCCAGCTCACCACCGACAGTCTACGAGCAGTACTTC. Translation: CASSPPTVYEQYF.

The J gene is TRBJ2-5, the V gene TRBV7-2, with D perhaps matching TRBD1 (5 bases). The CDR3 runs 14 residues. The germline V gene encodes CDR1 SGHTA and CDR2 FQGNSA. Trimming cost V 4 bases and J 5 bases, with 14 bases left between them. CDR3 loop: CASSSRKGVETQYF. The CDR3 region has the DNA TGTGCCAGCAGCTCCCGGAAAGGGGTGGAGACCCAGTACTTC. The complete variable domain, with remaining parts taken from reference TRBV7-2 and TRBJ2-5, reads GAGVSQSPSNKVTEKGKDVELRCDPISGHTALYWYRQSLGQGLEFLIYFQGNSAPDKSGLPSDRFSAERTGGSVSTLTIQRTQQEDSAVYLCASSSRKGVETQYFGPGTRLLVL.

This clone has a handful of counts. V gene TRBV19 combines with J gene TRBJ1-5; tentative D call: TRBD1 (5 bases). Trimming took off 5 bases at V and 1 base at J, with 12 bases between the two ends. CDR1 and CDR2 from the germline V gene are LNHDA and SQIVND (reference sequence). This CDR3 region has 15 residues. CDR3 sequence (DNA): TGTGCCAGTAGTTCCGCAGGGTTAAGCAATCAGCCCCAGCATTTT. Translating it yields CASSSAGLSNQPQHF. Combining the CDR3 with reference TRBV19 and TRBJ1-5 gives the whole variable domain DGGITQSPKYLFRKEGQNVTLSCEQNLNHDAMYWYRQDPGQGLRLIYYSQIVNDFQKGDIAEGYSVSREKKESFPLTVTSAQKNPTAFYLCASSSAGLSNQPQHFGDGTRLSIL.

The J gene is TRBJ1-4, the V gene TRBV18, with 9 positions matching TRBD1. This CDR3 contains 15 residues. CDR1 and CDR2 (germline): KGHSH, LQKENI. Germline trimming cut 0 bases from V and 8 bases from J; bases unmatched to any gene: 4. The CDR3 spells CASSPPGQGGEKLFF. As DNA, the CDR3 is TGTGCCAGCTCACCACCGGGACAGGGTGGGGAAAAACTGTTTTTT.

The chain joins TRBV11-2 to TRBJ2-7; 7 bases map to TRBD1. Germline-derived CDR1 and CDR2 are SGHAT and FQNNGV. Trimming removed 1 base from V and 6 bases from J; junction bases left unmatched: 3. The CDR3 loop spans 13 amino acids. In DNA form, the CDR3 reads TGTGCCAGCAGCTTAGTAGAGGGGGCCGAGCAGTACTTC. It encodes CASSLVEGAEQYF.

This rearrangement joins TRBV5-5 to TRBJ1-1; maybe TRBD1 (5 bases). The CDR3 length is 14 residues. Germline values: CDR1 SGHKS, CDR2 YYEKEE (reference sequence). V gave up 6 bases and J gave up 4 bases, with 16 bases separating them. The CDR3 region is CASKVQGDSTEAFF. CDR3 nucleotides: TGTGCCAGCAAGGTCCAGGGTGATTCCACTGAAGCTTTCTTT.

In this sample, this clone turned up once. The chain joins TRBV18 to TRBJ2-7, with D perhaps matching TRBD2 (5 bases). CDR1 KGHSH and CDR2 LQKENI come from the germline V gene. V lost 0 bases, J lost 5 bases, and 11 bases lay in between. The CDR3 contains 14 residues. The DNA of the CDR3 is TGTGCCAGCTCACCACCGTACGGGAAAAACGAGCAGTACTTC. It codes for CASSPPYGKNEQYF.

The rearrangement joins TRBV6-5 to TRBJ2-7; 7 positions agree with TRBD2. Germline V gene sequence: CDR1 MNHEY, CDR2 SVGAGI. Trimming took 6 bases from V and 0 from J; bases not matched to a gene: 8. CDR3 length equals 15 residues. The CDR3 sequence: CASSSSGAGSYEQYF. The DNA for the CDR3 is TGTGCCAGCAGCTCGAGCGGGGCCGGCTCCTACGAGCAGTACTTC.

The chain employs TRBV27 and TRBJ1-2; maybe TRBD1 (5 bases). V was clipped by 6 bases and J by 1 base, with 12 bases between them. Germline V gene sequence: CDR1 MNHEY, CDR2 SMNVEV (reference sequence). The CDR3 sequence is 14 residues long. CDR3 sequence (DNA): TGTGCCAGCAGATCGACAGACCTTAACTATGGCTACACCTTC. Translated, it gives CASRSTDLNYGYTF.

The rearrangement uses TRBV11-2 and TRBJ1-2; D not resolved. The CDR3 is 13 residues long. V gave up 2 bases and J gave up 8 bases, with 12 bases separating them. Germline V gives CDR1 SGHAT, CDR2 FQNNGV. DNA for the CDR3: TGTGCCAGCAGCTTACTAGGCCCACTCGGCTACACCTTC. Its protein is CASSLLGPLGYTF.

V gene TRBV18 combines with J gene TRBJ2-6; 7 bases are a match to TRBD2. V trimming: 6 bases; J trimming: 4 bases; junction bases outside the gene matches: 3. CDR1 KGHSH and CDR2 LQKENI come from the germline V gene. CDR3 size: 14 residues. The CDR3 sequence is CASSPGGGANVLTF. CDR3 DNA: TGTGCCAGCTCCCCGGGGGGAGGGGCCAACGTCCTGACTTTC.

The chain combines TRBV4-1 with TRBJ2-7, with 11 bases aligning to TRBD1. CDR1 MGHRA and CDR2 YSYEKL come from the germline V gene. The CDR3 consists of 15 residues. J gave up 3 bases and V 2 bases, and 3 bases lay outside the gene matches. The CDR3 coding sequence is TGCGCCAGCAGCCAACCGGGACAGGGGGACTACGAGCAGTACTTC. Protein product: CASSQPGQGDYEQYF.

CDR3 protein: CATGSGNSYNEQFF. Here the CDR3 DNA reads TGTGCCACCGGTAGCGGGAACTCCTACAATGAGCAGTTCTTC. The chain is built from TRBV6-1 and TRBJ2-1; 8 bases align to TRBD2. The CDR3 covers 14 residues. The germline V gene encodes CDR1 MNHNS and CDR2 SASEGT. V dropped 10 bases and J dropped 0; count of bases not matched to a gene: 5.

The chain has TRBV7-8 and TRBJ1-1; tentatively, D is TRBD1 (5 bases). CDR1 and CDR2 (germline): SGHVS, FQNEAQ. The ends were cut back, 5 bases at V and 4 bases at J, with 8 bases in the middle. CDR3 length: 12 residues. The CDR3 region is CASSHRTTEAFF. For the CDR3, the DNA is TGTGCCAGCAGCCACAGGACCACTGAAGCTTTCTTT.